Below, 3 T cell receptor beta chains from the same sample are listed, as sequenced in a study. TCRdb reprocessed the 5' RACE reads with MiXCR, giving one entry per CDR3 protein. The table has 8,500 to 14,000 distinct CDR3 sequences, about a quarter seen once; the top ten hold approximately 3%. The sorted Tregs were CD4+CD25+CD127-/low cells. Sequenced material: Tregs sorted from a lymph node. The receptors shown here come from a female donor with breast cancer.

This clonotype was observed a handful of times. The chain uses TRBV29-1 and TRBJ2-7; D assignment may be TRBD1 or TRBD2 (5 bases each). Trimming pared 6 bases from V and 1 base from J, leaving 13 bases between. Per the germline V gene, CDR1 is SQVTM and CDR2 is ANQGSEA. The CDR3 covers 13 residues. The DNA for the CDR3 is TGCAGCGTCACTGGGGGAAGGTCCTACGAGCAGTACTTC. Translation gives CSVTGGRSYEQYF.

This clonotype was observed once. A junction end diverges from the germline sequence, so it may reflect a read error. The CDR3, as DNA: TGTGCCAGCAGCGTAGTTCGCGGGAGTGCGGATACGCAGTACTTT. It codes for CASSVVRGSADTQYF. The rearrangement links TRBV9 to TRBJ2-3; TRBD2 matches at 7 bases. From germline, CDR1 is SGDLS and CDR2 YYNGEE. The CDR3 is made up of 15 amino acids.

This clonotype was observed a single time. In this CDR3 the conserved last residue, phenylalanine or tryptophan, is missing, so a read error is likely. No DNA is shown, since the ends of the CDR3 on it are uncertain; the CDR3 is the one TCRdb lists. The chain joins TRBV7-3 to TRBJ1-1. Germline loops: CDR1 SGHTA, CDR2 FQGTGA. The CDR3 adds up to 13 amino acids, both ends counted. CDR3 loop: CASSLPENTEALS.